The 21 T cell receptor beta chains below come from one sample, sequenced in a study of T cell responses to AZD1222 COVID-19 vaccine. Clones were read by immunoSEQ multiplex PCR, and TCRdb kept only the in-frame ones, dropping some. The table shows around 94,000 clones, with about 88% occurring only once. The material sequenced was peripheral blood, taken on day 0 of AZD1222 vaccination. The origin of the receptors is an adult in good health.

V and J are TRBV6-5 and TRBJ2-5, with 7 nucleotides matching TRBD1. The CDR3 contains 13 residues. Germline loops: CDR1 MNHEY, CDR2 SVGAGI. The ends lost 6 bases at V and 5 bases at J; junction bases unmatched: 6. CDR3 DNA sequence: TGTGCCAGCAGACAGGGGTTGAGCGAGACCCAGTACTTC. Translating it yields CASRQGLSETQYF.

This clone was seen once. The junction shows a germline mismatch at one end, possibly a read error. The rearrangement links TRBV11-2 to TRBJ2-5; 7 nucleotides align to TRBD1. The CDR3 has 13 residues. CDR1 is SGHAT, CDR2 FQNNGV, per germline. In DNA form, the CDR3 reads TGTGCCAGCAGCCTAGACAGGGTACAGACCCAGTACTTC. Translated: CASSLDRVQTQYF.

This sequence joins TRBV5-1 and TRBJ2-7, with D unresolved. V dropped 0 bases and J dropped 4 bases, with 8 bases sitting between them. The CDR3 loop spans 13 amino acids. Per the germline V gene, CDR1 is SGHRS and CDR2 is YFSETQ. The CDR3 DNA follows: TGCGCCAGCAGCTTGGGTTATGGTTACGAGCAGTACTTC. This gives the protein CASSLGYGYEQYF.

Concerning this clone itself: This is likely a read error, given that the CDR3 carries no conserved phenylalanine or tryptophan at its end. The limits of the CDR3 on the DNA are not certain, so only TCRdb's listed CDR3 is given. The rearrangement uses TRBV24-1 and TRBJ1-2; the table calls TRBD1, which could not be checked here. The CDR3 contains 8 residues when both ends are counted. Germline assignment: CDR1 KGHDR and CDR2 SFDVKD. The CDR3 sequence: CANQGPGL.

This sequence joins TRBV10-2 and TRBJ1-6; D not certain. This CDR3 has 13 residues. Trimming took 6 bases from V and 10 from J, leaving 13 bases between them. Germline V gene data show CDR1 as WSHSY and CDR2 as SAAADI. CDR3 nucleotide sequence: TGCGCCAGCAGGCGAACATTCGCGTCACCCCTCCACTTT. This gives the protein CASRRTFASPLHF.

The chain has TRBV5-1 and TRBJ2-3, with 8 bases fitting TRBD1. The ends lost 4 bases at V and 2 bases at J; junction bases unmatched: 6. The CDR3 spans 15 residues. Germline CDR1 is SGHRS and CDR2 is YFSETQ. The CDR3 sequence is CASSRQGTYTDTQYF. CDR3 in DNA: TGCGCCAGCAGCCGACAGGGGACTTACACAGATACGCAGTATTTT.

This rearrangement joins TRBV28 to TRBJ1-6, with 7 bases identical to TRBD1. The V gene end was trimmed by 8 bases and the J gene end by 17 bases; junction bases not matched to a gene: 12. The germline V gene encodes CDR1 MDHEN and CDR2 SYDVKM. This CDR3 is built from 12 residues. The CDR3: CASGSKGGEIHF. The CDR3 nucleotides are TGTGCCAGCGGGTCAAAAGGGGGCGAGATCCACTTT.

This clone was recorded once. The chain carries TRBV5-4 and TRBJ1-4; TRBD1 might be the D (5 bases). The CDR3 contains 20 residues. The germline V gene has CDR1 SGHNT and CDR2 YYREEE (reference sequence). Trimming took off 1 base at V and 5 bases at J, with 27 bases between the two ends. CDR3 in DNA: TGTGCCAGCAGCTTGCTGGGGGAAACACGGTTAAACCAGGGAAATGAAAAACTGTTTTTT. Translation gives CASSLLGETRLNQGNEKLFF.

The chain combines TRBV3-1 (or the pseudogene TRBV3-2) with TRBJ2-1, with D unclear. The CDR3 totals 18 residues. Trimming took 0 bases from V and 6 from J, leaving 21 bases between them. The germline gives CDR1 LGHDT, CDR2 YNNKEL (reference sequence). The CDR3 nucleotides are TGTGCCAGCAGCCAAGAGTCCCCCCGGGCAGGAAGTGGCAATGAGCAGTTCTTC. This encodes CASSQESPRAGSGNEQFF.

This clone was detected only once. The chain links TRBV6-6 to TRBJ1-3; D unresolved. Trimming stripped 7 bases from V and 8 bases from J, with 9 bases between. This CDR3 is 11 amino acids long. Germline V lookup: CDR1 MNHNY, CDR2 SVGAGI (reference sequence). CDR3 bases: TGTGCCAGCACCGAGGTAGACACCATATATTTT. Its translation is CASTEVDTIYF.

This sequence joins TRBV29-1 and TRBJ2-7, with 9 bases lining up with TRBD1. After removal of 6 bases from V and 6 bases from J, the junction contained 9 bases not matched to a gene. The germline CDR1 and CDR2 sequences are SQVTM and ANQGSEA. The CDR3 spans 13 residues. The CDR3 here is CSVSIQGASEQYF. CDR3 nucleotides: TGCAGCGTCTCTATACAGGGGGCTAGCGAGCAGTACTTC.

The V gene is TRBV19, the J gene TRBJ1-2, with a weak D call TRBD1 (6 bases). V was trimmed by 2 bases and J by 8 bases, leaving 15 bases between them. Germline-derived CDR1 and CDR2 are LNHDA and SQIVND (reference sequence). CDR3 length: 14 residues. CDR3 coding DNA: TGTGCCAGTAGTATAATACGGGGGGCTGACGGCTACACCTTC. It codes for CASSIIRGADGYTF.

This clone has a single count. CDR3 DNA: TGTGCCAGCAGAAACTATGACAGAACCTATGGCTACACCTTC. It encodes CASRNYDRTYGYTF. The rearrangement joins TRBV6-5 to TRBJ1-2, with D perhaps TRBD1 (5 bases). The CDR3 sequence is 14 residues long. The ends were cut back, 6 bases at V and 4 bases at J, with 15 bases in the middle. CDR1 is MNHEY and CDR2 is SVGAGI in the germline V gene.

This chain links TRBV18 with TRBJ2-2; TRBD2 agrees at 8 bases. Germline trimming cut 2 bases from V and 6 bases from J; bases unmatched to any gene: 8. The CDR3 runs 16 residues. Germline V gene data show CDR1 as KGHSH and CDR2 as LQKENI. As DNA, the CDR3 is TGTGCCAGCTCACCAACGTCGGCTAGCGGGCCCGGGGAGCTGTTTTTT. It encodes CASSPTSASGPGELFF.

There are a few counts of this clone. The V gene is TRBV11-2, the J gene TRBJ1-6; D remains ambiguous. The CDR3 length is 13 residues. CDR1 and CDR2 (germline): SGHAT, FQNNGV. Trimming cost V 3 bases and J 5 bases, with 5 bases left between them. CDR3 residues: CASSFTDNSPLHF. As DNA, the CDR3 is TGTGCCAGCAGCTTCACAGATAATTCACCCCTCCACTTT.

The chain couples TRBV19 to TRBJ2-5; tentatively, D is TRBD2 (5 bases). This CDR3 has 13 residues. Germline V CDR1 and CDR2: LNHDA, SQIVND (reference sequence). V gave up 3 bases and J gave up 3 bases, with 8 bases separating them. CDR3 region: CASSIGIKETQYF. The CDR3 nucleotides read TGTGCCAGTAGTATCGGGATTAAAGAGACCCAGTACTTC.

V and J are TRBV2 and TRBJ1-2; D is undetermined. Deletions cut 8 bases from V and 2 bases from J, with 12 bases between. CDR3 length equals 13 residues. Per the germline V gene, CDR1 is SNHLY and CDR2 is FYNNEI. CDR3 in DNA: TGTGCCAGCGATATCCGGAACAACTATGGCTACACCTTC. Amino acids: CASDIRNNYGYTF.

The table lists this clone with a few counts. The CDR3 region is CSVGGALNTEAFF. The CDR3 DNA reads as TGCAGCGTTGGCGGGGCCTTAAACACTGAAGCTTTCTTT. This rearrangement joins TRBV29-1 to TRBJ1-1; possible D gene TRBD1, 5 bases. V was pared by 4 bases and J by 2 bases, with 11 bases between. The CDR3 runs to 13 residues. Germline CDR1 is SQVTM and CDR2 is ANQGSEA.

This rearrangement joins TRBV11-2 to TRBJ2-7, with D maybe TRBD2 (6 bases). The V gene lost 6 bases and the J gene lost 0 bases, with 15 bases spanning the gap. The CDR3 has 15 residues. Germline V CDR1 and CDR2: SGHAT, FQNNGV. CDR3 coding DNA: TGTGCCAGCAGATACCCGGGGACTTCCTCCTACGAGCAGTACTTC. As protein: CASRYPGTSSYEQYF.

The V call is TRBV13, the J call TRBJ2-6; D ambiguous. CDR3 length equals 15 residues. Germline V CDR1 and CDR2: PRHDT, FYEKMQ (reference sequence). Trimming shortened V by 2 bases and J by 0 bases, and 5 bases separated the two germline ends. CDR3 sequence (DNA): TGTGCCAGCAGCTTATACGCCTCTGGGGCCAACGTCCTGACTTTC. Amino acids: CASSLYASGANVLTF.

The V call is TRBV4-2, the J call TRBJ1-4; D call uncertain. The length of the CDR3 is 16 residues. Trimming cost V 0 bases and J 10 bases, with 18 bases left between them. The germline gives CDR1 LGHNA, CDR2 YNFKEQ. For the CDR3, the DNA is TGTGCCAGCAGCCAAGATTTAAGTCGTGTTATCCCAAAACTGTTTTTT. It codes for CASSQDLSRVIPKLFF.